This T cell receptor beta chain came from a study of T-cell memory formation after mild COVID-19. Regarding the study as a whole: Mostly located in CM and EM were contracting CD4+ clones, with contracting CD8+ clones located in EMRA. Clones contracting over day 15 to 85 were CD4/CD8 balanced, with later expanders leaning CD4+.

This CDR3 spans 19 amino acids. In germline, CDR1 is MNHEY, CDR2 SMNVEV (reference sequence). The J segment lost 3 bases and the V segment lost 2 bases, leaving 11 bases of the junction unmatched. Comment on this clonotype: The antigen is undetermined.

TCRdb redid the calling of the 5' RACE reads with MiXCR, one entry per CDR3 protein. The sample contains about 560,000 distinct CDR3 sequences, around a sixth of which appear only once. The clonotype originates from an adult woman who had mild COVID-19 (a few samples of this study predate the infection). Cell type and time point are not known. Material for sequencing was PBMCs or a T cell subset sorted from them (not recorded which). The chain recombines TRBV27 with TRBJ1-6; TRBD1 agrees at 9 bases. Here the CDR3 reads CASSLRKKGGQGYNSPLHF. DNA for the CDR3: TGTGCCAGCAGTTTACGAAAAAAGGGGGGACAGGGCTATAATTCACCCCTCCACTTT.